This T cell receptor beta chain was observed in a study of T cell changes during pregnancy in multiple sclerosis. Some clones are missing from TCRdb's copy, which holds only in-frame ones; the method was immunoSEQ multiplex PCR. Here the sample spans more than 80,000 clones, nearly 95% being singletons. Per germline, CDR1 SQVTM and CDR2 ANQGSEA. V was clipped by 7 bases and J by 7 bases; unmatched bases: 8. CDR3 size: 12 residues. This receptor was taken from a female donor with multiple sclerosis, enrolled in a pregnancy study. The source was peripheral blood, collected in the second trimester of pregnancy. The V call is TRBV29-1, the J call TRBJ1-1; TRBD1 matches 8 bases. Here the CDR3 reads CSDRTGYHEAFF. In nucleotides, the CDR3 is TGCAGCGACCGGACAGGGTATCATGAAGCTTTCTTT.